This T cell receptor (beta chain) was profiled in a study of CD8+ T cells in alopecia areata. The authors extracted RNA and reverse transcribed it into cDNA as the sequencing template. Data came from immunoSEQ multiplex PCR; TCRdb stores just in-frame clones and leaves some out. This sample has more than 200,000 clones, with around two fifths found just once. Treatment reported: oral pan-JAK inhibitor, 5-10 mg twice daily. The germline CDR1 and CDR2 sequences are GTSNPN and SVGIG (reference sequence). This CDR3 is built from 14 residues. Trimming cost V 3 bases and J 2 bases, with 13 bases left between them.

The origin of this receptor is a human donor with alopecia areata. Sequences were derived from CD4+ T cells sorted from blood, sampled between weeks 36 and 40, from a patient treated with tofacitinib. This chain connects TRBV30 to TRBJ1-1; D might be TRBD1 (6 bases). Written as DNA, the CDR3 is TGTGCCTGGAGGCCGGGACACTTAAACACTGAAGCTTTCTTT. Translation: CAWRPGHLNTEAFF. Combining the CDR3 with reference TRBV30 and TRBJ1-1 gives the whole variable domain SQTIHQWPATLVQPVGSPLSLECTVEGTSNPNLYWYRQAAGRGLQLLFYSVGIGQISSEVPQNLSASRPQDRQFILSSKKLLLSDSGFYLCAWRPGHLNTEAFFGQGTRLTVV.